This T cell receptor beta chain was sequenced for a study of T cells in Graves' hyperthyroidism and ophthalmopathy. Amplified TCR beta CDR3 regions derived from RNA transcripts. RT-PCR in the first round (using the HTBI primer set) targeted the TCR CDR3. TCRdb re-derived calls from the multiplex PCR reads in MiXCR, one entry per CDR3 protein. The sample consists of fewer than 450,000 distinct CDR3 sequences, around 20% of them appearing once. The CDR3 is 17 residues long. The germline CDR1 and CDR2 sequences are SGHAT and FQNNGV. The germline V and J ends were trimmed by 0 bases and 5 bases, with 16 bases remaining between them. Disease lasting under 3 months, a NOSPECS grade of at least 4, and a Clinical Activity Score of at least 3 were features of the ophthalmopathy patients. This clonotype was detected ten times or more.

The chain couples TRBV11-2 to TRBJ2-2; D uncertain. The origin of this receptor is a man aged 18 to 30 with Graves' ophthalmopathy. The sequenced sample consisted of blood. The CDR3 here is CASSLDLRLISTGELFF. For the CDR3, the DNA is TGTGCCAGCAGCTTAGATCTCCGGCTCATCTCTACCGGGGAGCTGTTTTTT.